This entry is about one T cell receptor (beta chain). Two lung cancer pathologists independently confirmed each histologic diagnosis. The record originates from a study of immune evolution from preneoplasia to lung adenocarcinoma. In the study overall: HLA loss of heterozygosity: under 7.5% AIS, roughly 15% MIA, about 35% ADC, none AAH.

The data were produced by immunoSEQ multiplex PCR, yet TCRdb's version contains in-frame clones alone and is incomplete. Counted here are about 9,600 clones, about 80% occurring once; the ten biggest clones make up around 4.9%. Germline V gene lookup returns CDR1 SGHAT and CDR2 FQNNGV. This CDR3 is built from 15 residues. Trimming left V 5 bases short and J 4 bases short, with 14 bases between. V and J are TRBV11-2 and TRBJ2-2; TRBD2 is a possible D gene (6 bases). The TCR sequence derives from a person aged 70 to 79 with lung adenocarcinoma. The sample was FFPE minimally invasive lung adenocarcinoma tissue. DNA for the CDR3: TGTGCCAGCAGCACGGGACTGGCGAGCACCGGGGAGCTGTTTTTT. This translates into CASSTGLASTGELFF.